This T cell receptor (beta chain) was retrieved from a study of blood T cell repertoires in COVID-19. Cohort 3 recovered donors had two negative PCRs, clearance, or symptom resolution. This clone was picked up a small number of times. Using immunoSEQ multiplex PCR, the repertoire was profiled, and TCRdb retains in-frame clones only, with some absent. The repertoire consists of over 150,000 clones, with 75% to 90% occurring once and the leading ten covering around 3.2%. Per the germline V gene, CDR1 is SGHRS and CDR2 is YFSETQ. V gave up 4 bases and J gave up 1 base; unmatched junction bases: 6. The CDR3 has 15 residues.

The chain links TRBV5-1 to TRBJ1-1; 8 bases map to TRBD1. The origin of this receptor is a woman aged 60-75 years who had recovered from COVID-19. Material for sequencing was PBMCs or T cells enriched from blood (not recorded which). CDR3 DNA: TGCGCCAGCAGCCCCGAGACAGGGGCGAACACTGAAGCTTTCTTT. This codes for CASSPETGANTEAFF. Complete variable domain (other parts from reference TRBV5-1 and TRBJ1-1): KAGVTQTPRYLIKTRGQQVTLSCSPISGHRSVSWYQQTPGQGLQFLFEYFSETQRNKGNFPGRFSGRQFSNSRSEMNVSTLELGDSALYLCASSPETGANTEAFFGQGTRLTVV.